This TCR beta chain was sequenced for a study of shared clonotypes between healthy human individuals. Study results and limitations: Sequencing of the sorted subsets was shown by rarefaction to be incomplete despite large depth. Between a handful of donors, naive CD4 clonotypes were shared at a level of approximately 5%.

The CDR3 covers 15 residues. Germline V gene lookup returns CDR1 SGHNT and CDR2 YYREEE (reference sequence). Trimming shortened V by 3 bases and J by 0 bases, and 9 bases separated the two germline ends. Sorted subsets were amplified in replicate PCRs using about 200 ng DNA, tens of thousands of T cell genomes. The protocol was immunoSEQ multiplex PCR, while the TCRdb copy is restricted to in-frame clones and leaves out a portion. The sample yields some 1,400,000 clones, around 95% seen once. A single count supports this clone. Its antigen is not known. Donation came from healthy HIV-negative adults that had no recent acute infections or vaccinations.

Sequenced sample: naive CD4+ T cells sorted from blood. Subset given: CD45RA+ positively selected. The clonotype comes from a man under 40 in good health. This chain links TRBV5-4 with TRBJ2-2; D not certain. CDR3 nucleotides: TGTGCCAGCAGCTGGGCCGCGACGAACACCGGGGAGCTGTTTTTT. Encoded protein: CASSWAATNTGELFF.